This T cell receptor beta chain was found in a study of spatial heterogeneity in lung cancer. Looking at the study overall: The donors were 72 patients with non-small cell lung cancer that was early-stage and untreated. Within raw reads, each unique TCR and UMI combination appeared on average more than ten times. Sequencing covered available follow-up PBMC samples collected a median of around two years after resection.

TCRdb passed the 5' RACE reads through MiXCR, listing each CDR3 protein once. The sample lists about 47,000 distinct CDR3 sequences, less than 9.5% occurring once. As for time point: blood at routine non-recurrence follow-up after resection. Without sorting, whole RNA was sequenced from tumor, nontumor lung or frozen PBMC. This clonotype was observed a handful of times. This CDR3 has 15 amino acids. V lost 4 bases, J lost 0 bases, and 11 bases lay in between. This chain connects TRBV12-3 or TRBV12-4 to TRBJ2-3; D not resolved. The sequencing here drew on PBMCs, taken at follow-up. This clonotype originated in a female donor with early-stage non-small cell lung cancer. In DNA form, the CDR3 reads TGTGCCAGCAGTTATACGGCCACTAGCACAGATACGCAGTATTTT. It translates to CASSYTATSTDTQYF.